This is a list of T cell receptor beta chains from one sample in a study of technical replicates of blood from a few donors. Measured with immunoSEQ multiplex PCR; TCRdb has only the in-frame clones, and not every one. The table shows approximately 70,000 clones, with 95% to 98% occurring only once. The sample taken for sequencing was T cells isolated from PBMCs. These receptors were obtained from a human donor in good health. CDR3s include the opening cysteine and the closing phenylalanine or tryptophan. Fields, in order: clone size, D gene, J gene, V gene, CDR3 DNA, CDR3 protein. D genes are given only for firm matches. Clone size, where shown, is once, few, many, or a class for clones that have expanded.

NA | NA | TRBJ1-5 | TRBV28 | TGTGCCAGCAGCAGGGTTAGGGCTCAGCCCCAGCATTTT | CASSRVRAQPQHF
NA | NA | TRBJ2-7 | TRBV28 | TGTGCCAGCAGTATAACAGTCACTTCCTACGAGCAGTACTTC | CASSITVTSYEQYF
NA | NA | TRBJ1-2 | TRBV25-1 | TGTGCCAGCAGTGAATCCATCTATGAAGATGGCTACACCTTC | CASSESIYEDGYTF
NA | NA | TRBJ1-2 | TRBV4-3 | TGCGCCAGCAGCCAAGATTTAGATCGGGCTAACTATGGCTACACCTTC | CASSQDLDRANYGYTF
NA | TRBD2 | TRBJ2-2 | TRBV6-1 | TGTGCCAGCAGGACTAGCTCCGGGGAGCTGTTTTTT | CASRTSSGELFF
NA | TRBD2 | TRBJ2-7 | TRBV7-6 | TGTGCCAGCAGTCGACTAGCGGGAGGGCCGTGGGAGCAGTACTTC | CASSRLAGGPWEQYF
NA | TRBD2 | TRBJ2-5 | TRBV7-8 | TGTGCCAGCAGCTCTCCTTTTAGCGGGGAGCCACGGACCCAGTACTTC | CASSSPFSGEPRTQYF
NA | NA | TRBJ1-1 | TRBV19 | TGTGCCAGTAGTATGGCGGCGCGCGGAGCTTTCTTT | CASSMAARGAFF
NA | TRBD1 | TRBJ1-4 | TRBV10-1 | TGCGCCAGCGGATCCGGGACAGGGAAAGAAAAACTGTTTTTT | CASGSGTGKEKLFF
NA | NA | TRBJ1-4 | TRBV2 | TGTGCCAGCAGACGACAGGCAACTAATGAAAAACTGTTTTTT | CASRRQATNEKLFF
NA | TRBD2 | TRBJ2-1 | TRBV4-3 | TGCGCCAGCAGCCATATCGAAGGACTAGCGGGAAACAATGAGCAGTTCTTC | CASSHIEGLAGNNEQFF
NA | NA | TRBJ2-7 | TRBV6-1 | TGTGCCAGCAGCCTCAGACAGGCCTACGAGCAGTACTTC | CASSLRQAYEQYF
once | NA | TRBJ1-1 | TRBV19 | TGTGCCAGTAGCATCAGGGAGGTCACTGAAGCTTTCTTT | CASSIREVTEAFF
NA | NA | TRBJ1-2 | TRBV27 | TGTGCCAGCAGTTTATCTCCCAGTAACTATGGCTACACCTTC | CASSLSPSNYGYTF
once | NA | TRBJ1-2 | TRBV6-5 | TGTGCCAGCAGCACTCGGGGGGGGGATGGCTACACCTTC | CASSTRGGDGYTF
NA | NA | TRBJ2-6 | TRBV29-1 | TGCAGCGTTGAAACCTCTGGGGCCAGCGTCCTGACTTTC | CSVETSGASVLTF
NA | TRBD1 | TRBJ1-3 | TRBV7-9 | TGTGCCAGCAGCTCGGACAGGAGCTCTGGAAACACCATATATTTT | CASSSDRSSGNTIYF
NA | NA | TRBJ2-2 | TRBV5-4 | TGTGCCAGCAGCTTGAGGCGGGACGGGGAGCTGTTTTTT | CASSLRRDGELFF
NA | NA | TRBJ1-1 | TRBV28 | TGTGCCAGCTTTCCGTACGGACAGCTCAACACTGAAGCTTTCTTT | CASFPYGQLNTEAFF
NA | NA | TRBJ2-2 | TRBV4-2 | TGTGCCAGCAGCCATACCTTCGGGAGAAGGAACACCGGGGAGCTGTTTTTT | CASSHTFGRRNTGELFF
NA | NA | TRBJ2-1 | TRBV19 | TGTGCCAGTAATGCGGGAACATACAATGAGCAGTTCTTC | CASNAGTYNEQFF
NA | NA | TRBJ2-7 | TRBV6-5 | TGTGCCAGCAGTTACCGAACATCCTACGAGCAGTACTTC | CASSYRTSYEQYF
once | NA | TRBJ2-4 | TRBV9 | TGTGCCAGCAGCGTAAGAGCGGAGACAGCCAAAAACATTCAGTACTTC | CASSVRAETAKNIQYF
NA | NA | TRBJ1-2 | TRBV15 | TGTGCCACCAGCAGAGACCGGGTTGGTGGCTACACCTTC | CATSRDRVGGYTF
NA | NA | TRBJ1-5 | TRBV19 | TGTGCCAGTAGCCGTTTAGGGAGGGCCAATCAGCCCCAGCATTTT | CASSRLGRANQPQHF
NA | TRBD1 | TRBJ2-4 | TRBV29-1 | TGCAGCGTTGAAGCCGGTACAGGGGACATAAACATTCAGTACTTC | CSVEAGTGDINIQYF
NA | NA | TRBJ2-1 | TRBV30 | TGTGCCTGGGCGCCTAGGCGTTTTGAGCAGTTCTTC | CAWAPRRFEQFF
once | NA | TRBJ2-7 | TRBV4-3 | TGCGCCAGCAGCCAAGATACAAACTACGAGCAGTACTTC | CASSQDTNYEQYF
NA | NA | TRBJ1-3 | TRBV6-6 | TGTGCCAGCAGTTACTCTACAGGGAGAGGAAACACCATATATTTT | CASSYSTGRGNTIYF
NA | TRBD1 | TRBJ1-3 | TRBV2 | TGTGCCACACCAGGGGGGCAGGATGAAGGAAACACCATATATTTT | CATPGGQDEGNTIYF
NA | TRBD2 | TRBJ2-1 | TRBV7-3 | TGTGCCAGCAGCCCAAGAGAAGGTCTAGCGGGTTTCAATGAGCAGTTCTTC | CASSPREGLAGFNEQFF
NA | NA | TRBJ1-1 | TRBV19 | TGTGCCACTCAGGGGAGATACACTGAAGCTTTCTTT | CATQGRYTEAFF
NA | TRBD1 | TRBJ1-1 | TRBV7-9 | TGTGCCAGCAGCTTAAAAAGGGGGCTTCATCCCACTGAAGCTTTCTTT | CASSLKRGLHPTEAFF
NA | TRBD1 | TRBJ1-2 | TRBV6-5 | TGTGCCAGCAGTTTAGGACAGGGGGCCTATGGCTACACCTTC | CASSLGQGAYGYTF